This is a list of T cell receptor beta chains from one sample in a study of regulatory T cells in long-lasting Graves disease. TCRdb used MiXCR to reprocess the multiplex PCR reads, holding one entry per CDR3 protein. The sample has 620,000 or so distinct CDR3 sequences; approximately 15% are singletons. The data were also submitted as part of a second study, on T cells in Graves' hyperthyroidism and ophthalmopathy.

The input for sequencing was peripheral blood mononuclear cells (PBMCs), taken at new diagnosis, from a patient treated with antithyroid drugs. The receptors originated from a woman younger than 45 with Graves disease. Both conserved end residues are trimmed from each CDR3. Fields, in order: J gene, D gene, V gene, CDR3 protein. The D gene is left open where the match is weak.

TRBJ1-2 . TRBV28 ASRPGALHYGYT
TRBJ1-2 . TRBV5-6 ASSLAGKANYGYT
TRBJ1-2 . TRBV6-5 ASSSMTGTPFAGGYT
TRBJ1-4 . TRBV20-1 SARVNRMGEKLF
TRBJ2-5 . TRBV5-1 ASSLAASRETQY
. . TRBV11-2 ASSSSFFTQF
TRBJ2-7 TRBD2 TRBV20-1 SARGLSGKMDEQY
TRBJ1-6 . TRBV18 ASSPRSEVLGSPLH
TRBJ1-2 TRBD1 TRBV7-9 ASSLVAGGARGYT
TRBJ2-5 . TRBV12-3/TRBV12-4 ASRGRGRRAGETQY
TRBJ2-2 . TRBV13 ASSARGGELF
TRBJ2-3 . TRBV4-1 ASSQVQGRLTSTDTQY
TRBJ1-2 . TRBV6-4 ASSAGEESYGYT
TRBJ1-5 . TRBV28 ASSSGRTFNQPQH
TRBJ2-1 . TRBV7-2 ASSSYGSEQF
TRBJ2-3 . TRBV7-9 ASSLGVVGTDTQY
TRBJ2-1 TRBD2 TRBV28 ASSLAGKNNEQF